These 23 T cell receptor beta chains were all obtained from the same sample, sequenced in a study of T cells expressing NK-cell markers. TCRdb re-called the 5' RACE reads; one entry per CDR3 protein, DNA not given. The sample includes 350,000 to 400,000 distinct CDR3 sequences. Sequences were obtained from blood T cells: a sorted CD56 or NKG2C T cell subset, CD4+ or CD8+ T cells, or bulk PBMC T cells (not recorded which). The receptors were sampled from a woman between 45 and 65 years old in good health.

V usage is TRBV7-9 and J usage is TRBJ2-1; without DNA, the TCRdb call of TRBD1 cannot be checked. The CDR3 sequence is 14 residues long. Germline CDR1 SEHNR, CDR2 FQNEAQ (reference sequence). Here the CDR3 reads CASSLAPSRGEQFF.

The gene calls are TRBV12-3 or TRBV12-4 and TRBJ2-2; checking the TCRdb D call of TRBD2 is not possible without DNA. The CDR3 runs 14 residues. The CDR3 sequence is CASSPTRDAGELFF.

CDR3 sequence reads: CASSVVTGGGYTF. The chain recombines TRBV9 with TRBJ1-2; there is no DNA to check the TCRdb D call of TRBD1. This CDR3 contains 13 residues. Germline loops: CDR1 SGDLS, CDR2 YYNGEE.

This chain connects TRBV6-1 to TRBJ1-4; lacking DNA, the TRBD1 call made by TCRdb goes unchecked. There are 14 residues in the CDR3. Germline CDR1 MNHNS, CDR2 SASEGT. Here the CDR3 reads CASSGGGSNEKLFF.

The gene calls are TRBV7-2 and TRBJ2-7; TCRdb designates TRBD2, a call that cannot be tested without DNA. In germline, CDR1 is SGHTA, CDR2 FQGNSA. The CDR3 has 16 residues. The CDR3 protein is CASSRDPAGISYEQYF.

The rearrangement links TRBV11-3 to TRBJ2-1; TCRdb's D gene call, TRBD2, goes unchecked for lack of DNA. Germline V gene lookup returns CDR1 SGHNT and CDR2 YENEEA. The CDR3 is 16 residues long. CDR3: CASSSGLAGGRIEQFF. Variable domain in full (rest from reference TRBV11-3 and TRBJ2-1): EAGVVQSPRYKIIEKKQPVAFWCNPISGHNTLYWYLQNLGQGPELLIRYENEEAVDDSQLPKDRFSAERLKGVDSTLKIQPAELGDSAVYLCASSSGLAGGRIEQFFGPGTRLTVL.

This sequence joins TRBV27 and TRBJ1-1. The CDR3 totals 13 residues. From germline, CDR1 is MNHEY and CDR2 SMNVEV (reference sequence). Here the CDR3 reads CASSSVFNTEAFF.

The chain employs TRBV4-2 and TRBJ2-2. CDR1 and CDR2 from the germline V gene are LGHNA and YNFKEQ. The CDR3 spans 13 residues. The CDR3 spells CASSYHRDRELFF.

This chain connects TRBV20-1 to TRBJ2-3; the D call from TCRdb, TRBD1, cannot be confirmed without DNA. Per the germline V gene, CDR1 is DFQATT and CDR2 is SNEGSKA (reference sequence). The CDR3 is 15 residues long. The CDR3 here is CSATDRVTSTDTQYF.

Here the CDR3 reads CASSSMGDTEAFF. This rearrangement joins TRBV5-1 to TRBJ1-1; TCRdb selects TRBD1, and the lack of DNA leaves this call unchecked. The CDR3 runs to 13 residues. Germline V gene data show CDR1 as SGHRS and CDR2 as YFSETQ.

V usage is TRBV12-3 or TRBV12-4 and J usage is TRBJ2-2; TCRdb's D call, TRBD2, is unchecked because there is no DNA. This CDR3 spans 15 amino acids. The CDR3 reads CASVQGPANTGELFF.

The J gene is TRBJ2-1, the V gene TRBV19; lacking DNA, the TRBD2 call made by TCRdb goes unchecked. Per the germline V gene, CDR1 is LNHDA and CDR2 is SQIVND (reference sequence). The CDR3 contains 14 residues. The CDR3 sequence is CASRLAGGYNEQFF.

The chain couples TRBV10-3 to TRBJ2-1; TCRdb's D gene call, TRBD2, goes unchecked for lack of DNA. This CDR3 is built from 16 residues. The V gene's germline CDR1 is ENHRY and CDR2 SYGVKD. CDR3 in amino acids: CAISLSGLAAYNEQFF.

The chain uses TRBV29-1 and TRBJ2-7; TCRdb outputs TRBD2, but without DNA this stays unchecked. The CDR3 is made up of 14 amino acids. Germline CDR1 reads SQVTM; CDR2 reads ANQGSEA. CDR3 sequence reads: CSVETPGLRNEQYF.

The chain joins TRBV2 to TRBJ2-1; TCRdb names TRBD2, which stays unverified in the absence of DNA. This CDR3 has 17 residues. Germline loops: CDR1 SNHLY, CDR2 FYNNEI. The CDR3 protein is CAIVGLAGAAGDNEQFF.

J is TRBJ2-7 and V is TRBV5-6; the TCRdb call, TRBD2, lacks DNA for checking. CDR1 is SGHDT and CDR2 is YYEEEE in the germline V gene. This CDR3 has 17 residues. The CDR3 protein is CASSLWRLASNLYEQYF.

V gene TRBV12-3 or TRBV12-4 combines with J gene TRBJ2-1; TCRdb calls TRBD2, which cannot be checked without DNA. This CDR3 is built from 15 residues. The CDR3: CASSMGLAGYNEQFF.

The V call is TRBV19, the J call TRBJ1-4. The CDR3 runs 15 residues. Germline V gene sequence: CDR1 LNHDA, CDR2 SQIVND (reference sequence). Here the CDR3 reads CASKGPSDRLGKLFF.

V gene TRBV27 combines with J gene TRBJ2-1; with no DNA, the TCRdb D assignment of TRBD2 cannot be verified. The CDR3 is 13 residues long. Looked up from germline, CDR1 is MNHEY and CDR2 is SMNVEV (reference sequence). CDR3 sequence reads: CASTRRGFHEQFF.

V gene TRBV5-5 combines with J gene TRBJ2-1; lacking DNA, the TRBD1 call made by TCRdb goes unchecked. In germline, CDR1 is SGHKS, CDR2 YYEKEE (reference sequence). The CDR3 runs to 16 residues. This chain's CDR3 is CASTRPGQHGVNEQFF. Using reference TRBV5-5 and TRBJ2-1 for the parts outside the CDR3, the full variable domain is DAGVTQSPTHLIKTRGQQVTLRCSPISGHKSVSWYQQVLGQGPQFIFQYYEKEERGRGNFPDRFSARQFPNYSSELNVNALLLGDSALYLCASTRPGQHGVNEQFFGPGTRLTVL.

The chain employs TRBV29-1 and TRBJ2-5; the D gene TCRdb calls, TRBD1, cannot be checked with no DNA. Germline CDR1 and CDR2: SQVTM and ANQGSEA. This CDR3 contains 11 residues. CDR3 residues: CSGAFRETQYF.

The chain's CDR3 is CASSLVSQLETQYF. J is TRBJ2-5 and V is TRBV12-3 or TRBV12-4. This CDR3 has 14 amino acids.

Here the CDR3 reads CASSLEIRGRLMNTEAFF. The chain has TRBV5-1 and TRBJ1-1; TCRdb indicates TRBD1, and absent DNA this call remains unverified. The CDR3 runs to 18 residues. Germline lookup yields CDR1 SGHRS and CDR2 YFSETQ.